This record looks at one TCR beta chain sequence and its context. Antigen unknown. This sample stems from a study of T-cell memory formation after mild COVID-19. Turning to the study itself: TCR clusters mostly belonged to single donors.

TCRdb analysed the 5' RACE reads with MiXCR anew, one entry per CDR3 protein. Seen here are some 45,000 distinct CDR3 sequences, 27% observed once, and the top ten hold about 45%. Notes on the study in general: Second-wave clones that peaked on day 37 lacked confirmed SARS-CoV-2 specificity. Cross-reactive memory appears to have joined, as suggested by some responding clones showing up in pre-infection memory. Contracting CD4+ clones lay largely in CM and EM, with CD8+ ones residing in EMRA.

Specimen: PBMCs or a T cell subset sorted from them (not recorded which). The clonotype originates from a man aged 18 to 30 who had mild COVID-19 (a few samples of this study predate the infection). Cell type and time point are not known.

This CDR3 is CATSDGLGRWDEQFF. CDR3 nucleotide sequence: TGTGCCACCAGTGATGGCCTAGGTCGTTGGGATGAGCAGTTCTTC. V and J are TRBV24-1 and TRBJ2-1; no clear D. Per the germline V gene, CDR1 is KGHDR and CDR2 is SFDVKD. Trimming left V 3 bases short and J 8 bases short, with 16 bases between. This CDR3 has 15 residues.